This T cell receptor (beta chain) was sequenced during a study of CD8 T cells in Susac syndrome. This CDR3 comprises 14 residues. CDR1 and CDR2 (germline): LGHDT, YNNKEL (reference sequence). The V end lost 1 base, the J end lost 2 bases, and 8 bases lay between the germline ends. After extraction with the RNeasy kit, roughly 0.45 to 1 ug of the RNA was reverse transcribed using random hexamers. Amplification of TCR beta CDR3 spanned 54 Vbeta and 13 Jbeta via immunoSEQ multiplex PCR. Each CDR3 protein is one row after TCRdb ran MiXCR on the immunoSEQ multiplex PCR reads. The table has some 240,000 distinct CDR3 sequences, 90% to 96% seen once; the top ten hold about 0.094%.

The source material was CD4+ T cells from PBMCs. The chain uses TRBV3-1 and TRBJ2-5; possibly TRBD2 for D (5 bases). This TCR derives from a human donor with Susac syndrome. CDR3 sequence (DNA): TGTGCCAGCAGCCAAGTACTAGAACAAGAGACCCAGTACTTC. Its translation: CASSQVLEQETQYF.